This T cell receptor (beta chain) was found in a study of blood T cell repertoires in COVID-19. Study-level information: Whether acute or convalescent, the COVID-19 samples came from the United States, Italy and Spain. From T cells, B-cell-depleted T cells, or PBMCs came the material, which was cDNA or gDNA.

TCRdb keeps only in-frame clones here, not all; method: immunoSEQ multiplex PCR. Of some 200,000 clones listed, around 80% were seen once; the top ten hold 7.4%. Recruits, aged about 18 to 100 years, lived in 24 US areas. Cohorts were determined from participant-reported clinical history. The germline V gene has CDR1 MNHNS and CDR2 SASEGT. The ends were cut back, 2 bases at V and 6 bases at J, with 16 bases in the middle. This CDR3 has 15 amino acids. The sample consisted of PBMCs or T cells enriched from blood (not recorded which). This chain uses TRBV6-1 with TRBJ1-1; D unclear. The TCR comes from a woman aged 40 to 50 with acute COVID-19. The CDR3: CASSEIGVPSAEAFF. The CDR3 DNA reads as TGTGCCAGCAGTGAAATCGGGGTACCAAGCGCTGAAGCTTTCTTT.